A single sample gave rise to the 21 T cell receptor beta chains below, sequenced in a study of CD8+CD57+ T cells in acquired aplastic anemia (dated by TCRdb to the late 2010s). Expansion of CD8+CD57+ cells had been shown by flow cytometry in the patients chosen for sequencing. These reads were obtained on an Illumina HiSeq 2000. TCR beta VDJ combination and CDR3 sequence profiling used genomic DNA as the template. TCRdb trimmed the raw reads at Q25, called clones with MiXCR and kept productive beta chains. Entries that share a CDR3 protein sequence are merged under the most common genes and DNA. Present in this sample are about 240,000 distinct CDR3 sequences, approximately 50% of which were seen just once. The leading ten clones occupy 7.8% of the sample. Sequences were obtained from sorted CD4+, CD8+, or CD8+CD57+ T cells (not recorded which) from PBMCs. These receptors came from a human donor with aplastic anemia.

For the CDR3, the DNA is TGTGCCAGCAGTCCCGAAGGACAGCCCTATGGCTACACCTTC. The encoded protein is CASSPEGQPYGYTF. The rearrangement joins TRBV6-5 to TRBJ1-2; D perhaps matches TRBD1 (6 bases). The CDR3 is 14 residues long. Trimming removed 5 bases from V and 4 bases from J, with 14 bases in between. CDR1 is MNHEY, CDR2 SVGAGI, per germline.

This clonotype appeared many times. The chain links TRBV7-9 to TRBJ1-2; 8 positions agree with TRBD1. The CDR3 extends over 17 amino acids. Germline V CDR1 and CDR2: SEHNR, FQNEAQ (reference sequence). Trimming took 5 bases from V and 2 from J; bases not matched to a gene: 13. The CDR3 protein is CASSGPGGAGTNYGYTF. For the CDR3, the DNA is TGTGCCAGCAGCGGTCCAGGGGGCGCTGGGACCAACTATGGCTACACCTTC.

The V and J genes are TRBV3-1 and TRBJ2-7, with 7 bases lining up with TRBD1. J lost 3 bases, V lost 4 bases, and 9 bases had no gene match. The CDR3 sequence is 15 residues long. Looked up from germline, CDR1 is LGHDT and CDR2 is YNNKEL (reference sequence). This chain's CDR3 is CASSPSWDSLYEQYF. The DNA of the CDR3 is TGTGCCAGCAGCCCGAGCTGGGACAGCCTCTACGAGCAGTACTTC.

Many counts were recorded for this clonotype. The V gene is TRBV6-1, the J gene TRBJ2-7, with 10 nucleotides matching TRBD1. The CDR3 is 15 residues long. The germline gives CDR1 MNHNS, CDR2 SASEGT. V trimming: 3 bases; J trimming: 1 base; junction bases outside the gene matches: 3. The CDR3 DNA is TGTGCCAGCAGTGATGGGACAGGGGAATCCTACGAGCAGTACTTC. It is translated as CASSDGTGESYEQYF.

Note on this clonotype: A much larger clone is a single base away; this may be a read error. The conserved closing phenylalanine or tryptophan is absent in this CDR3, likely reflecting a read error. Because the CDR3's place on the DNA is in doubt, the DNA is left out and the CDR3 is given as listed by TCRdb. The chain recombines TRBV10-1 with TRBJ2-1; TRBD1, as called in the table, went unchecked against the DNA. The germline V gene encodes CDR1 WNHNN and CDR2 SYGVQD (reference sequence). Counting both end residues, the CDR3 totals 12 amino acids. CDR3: CASSQDRERRNL.

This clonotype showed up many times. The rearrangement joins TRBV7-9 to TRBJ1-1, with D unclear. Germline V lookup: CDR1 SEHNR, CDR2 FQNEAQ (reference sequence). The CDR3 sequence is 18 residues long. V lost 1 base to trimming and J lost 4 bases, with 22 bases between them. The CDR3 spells CASSLGSQRAQGFTEAFF. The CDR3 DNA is TGTGCCAGCAGCTTAGGGTCTCAGAGGGCTCAAGGGTTCACTGAAGCTTTCTTT.

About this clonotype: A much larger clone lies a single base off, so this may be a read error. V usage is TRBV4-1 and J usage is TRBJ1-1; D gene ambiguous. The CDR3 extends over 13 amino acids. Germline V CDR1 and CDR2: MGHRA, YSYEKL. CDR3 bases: TGCGCCAGCAGCCAAGATAGGCTCGCTGAAGCTCTCTTT. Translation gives CASSQDRLAEALF.

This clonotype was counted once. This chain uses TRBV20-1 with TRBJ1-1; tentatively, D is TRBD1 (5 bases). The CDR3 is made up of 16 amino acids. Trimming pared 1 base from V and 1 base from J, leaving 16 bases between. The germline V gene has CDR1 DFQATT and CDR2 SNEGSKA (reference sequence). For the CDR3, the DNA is TGCAGTGCTAGAGGTTTCGGAGGGAGGGGGAACACTGAAGCTTTCTTT. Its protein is CSARGFGGRGNTEAFF.

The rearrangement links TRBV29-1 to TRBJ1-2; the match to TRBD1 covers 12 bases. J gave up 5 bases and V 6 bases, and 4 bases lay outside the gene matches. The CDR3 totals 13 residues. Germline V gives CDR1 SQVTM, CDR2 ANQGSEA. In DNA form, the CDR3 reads TGCAGCGTGGGGACAGGGGGCTCTTATGGCTACACCTTC. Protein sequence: CSVGTGGSYGYTF. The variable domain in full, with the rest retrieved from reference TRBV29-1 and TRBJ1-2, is SAVISQKPSRDICQRGTSLTIQCQVDSQVTMMFWYRQQPGQSLTLIATANQGSEATYESGFVIDKFPISRPNLTFSTLTVSNMSPEDSSIYLCSVGTGGSYGYTFGSGTRLTVV.

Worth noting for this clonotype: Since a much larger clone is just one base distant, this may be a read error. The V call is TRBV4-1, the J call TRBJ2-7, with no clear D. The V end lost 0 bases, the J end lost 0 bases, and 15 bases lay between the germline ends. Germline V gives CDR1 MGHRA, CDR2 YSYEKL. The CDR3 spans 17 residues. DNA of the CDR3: TGCGCCAGCAGCCAAGAATCCGTCGGGCTGTCCTCCTACGAGCAGTACTTC. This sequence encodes CASSQESVGLSSYEQYF.

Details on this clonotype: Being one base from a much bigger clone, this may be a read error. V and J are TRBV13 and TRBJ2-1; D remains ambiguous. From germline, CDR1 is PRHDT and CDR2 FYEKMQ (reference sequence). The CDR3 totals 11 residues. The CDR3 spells CASSFNNERFF. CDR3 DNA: TGTGCCAGCAGCTTTAACAATGAGCGGTTCTTC.

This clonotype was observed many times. The CDR3 region has the DNA TGTGCCACCAGCAGAGATTGGGCAGGGGACAACACCGGGGAGCTGTTTTTT. Amino acids: CATSRDWAGDNTGELFF. V is TRBV15 and J is TRBJ2-2, with TRBD1 as a possible D gene (6 bases). V dropped 0 bases and J dropped 2 bases, with 13 bases sitting between them. CDR3 length: 17 residues. Germline V CDR1 and CDR2: LNHNV, YYDKDF (reference sequence).

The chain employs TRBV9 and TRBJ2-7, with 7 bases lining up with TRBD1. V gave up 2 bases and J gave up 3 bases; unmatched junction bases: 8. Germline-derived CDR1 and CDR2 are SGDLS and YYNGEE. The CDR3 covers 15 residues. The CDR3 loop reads CASSVSGQSDYEQYF. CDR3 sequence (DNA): TGTGCCAGCAGCGTTTCGGGACAGTCGGACTACGAGCAGTACTTC.

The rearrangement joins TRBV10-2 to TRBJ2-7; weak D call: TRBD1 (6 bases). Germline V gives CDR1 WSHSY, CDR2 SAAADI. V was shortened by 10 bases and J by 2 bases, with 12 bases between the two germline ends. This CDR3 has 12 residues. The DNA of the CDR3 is TGCGCCACCTTGGACAGACCCTACGAGCAGTACTTC. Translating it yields CATLDRPYEQYF.

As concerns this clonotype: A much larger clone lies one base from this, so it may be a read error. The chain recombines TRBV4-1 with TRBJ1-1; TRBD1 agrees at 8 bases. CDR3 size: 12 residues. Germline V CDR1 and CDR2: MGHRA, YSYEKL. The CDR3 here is CVSSPDRGEAFF. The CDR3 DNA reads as TGCGTCAGCAGCCCCGACAGGGGCGAAGCTTTCTTT.

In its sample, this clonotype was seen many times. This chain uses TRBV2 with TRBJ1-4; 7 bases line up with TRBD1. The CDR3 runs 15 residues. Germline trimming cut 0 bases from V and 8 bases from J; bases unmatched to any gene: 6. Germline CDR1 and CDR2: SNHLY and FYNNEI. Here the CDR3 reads CASSEARSGGEKLFF. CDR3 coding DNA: TGTGCCAGCAGTGAAGCGCGATCAGGGGGAGAAAAACTGTTTTTT. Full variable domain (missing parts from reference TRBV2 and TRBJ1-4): EPEVTQTPSHQVTQMGQEVILRCVPISNHLYFYWYRQILGQKVEFLVSFYNNEISEKSEIFDDQFSVERPDGSNFTLKIRSTKLEDSAMYFCASSEARSGGEKLFFGSGTQLSVL.

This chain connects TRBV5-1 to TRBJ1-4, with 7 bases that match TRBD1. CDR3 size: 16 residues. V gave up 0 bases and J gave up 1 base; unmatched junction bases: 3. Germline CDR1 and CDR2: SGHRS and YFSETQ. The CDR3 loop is CASSLGTGQTNEKLFF. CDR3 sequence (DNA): TGCGCCAGCAGCTTGGGGACAGGCCAAACTAATGAAAAACTGTTTTTT.

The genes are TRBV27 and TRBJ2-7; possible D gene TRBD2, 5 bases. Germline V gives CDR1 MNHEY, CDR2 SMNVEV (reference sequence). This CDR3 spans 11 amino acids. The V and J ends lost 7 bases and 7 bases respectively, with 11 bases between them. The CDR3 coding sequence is TGTGCCAGCAATTACTCGGGGGAGCAGTACTTC. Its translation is CASNYSGEQYF.

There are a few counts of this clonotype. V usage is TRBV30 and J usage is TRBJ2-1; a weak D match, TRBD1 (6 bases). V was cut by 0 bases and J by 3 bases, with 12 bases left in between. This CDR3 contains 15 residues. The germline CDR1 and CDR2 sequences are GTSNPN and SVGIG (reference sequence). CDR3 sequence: CAWSVTDRLYNEQFF. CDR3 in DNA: TGTGCCTGGAGTGTAACGGACAGACTCTACAATGAGCAGTTCTTC.

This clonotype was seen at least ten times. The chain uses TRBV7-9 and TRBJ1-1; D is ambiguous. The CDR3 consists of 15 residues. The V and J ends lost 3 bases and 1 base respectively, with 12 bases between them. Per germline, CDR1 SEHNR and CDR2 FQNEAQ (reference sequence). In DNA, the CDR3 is TGTGCCAGCAGCTTGCAGGCCGCTAGGAACACTGAAGCTTTCTTT. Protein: CASSLQAARNTEAFF.

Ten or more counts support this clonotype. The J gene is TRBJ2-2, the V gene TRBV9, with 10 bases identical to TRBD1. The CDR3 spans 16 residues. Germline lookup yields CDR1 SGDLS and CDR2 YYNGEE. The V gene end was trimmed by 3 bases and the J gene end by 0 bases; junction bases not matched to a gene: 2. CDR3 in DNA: TGTGCCAGCAGCGGACAGGGGGCCTCGAACACCGGGGAGCTGTTTTTT. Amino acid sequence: CASSGQGASNTGELFF.